Described below is a single TCR beta chain sequence and its context. Its antigen is undetermined. Germline CDR1 reads SGHDT; CDR2 reads YYEEEE. V lost 4 bases and J 5 bases, leaving 9 bases between the germline ends. This CDR3 spans 12 amino acids. The sample is drawn from a study of cytomegalovirus exposure and HLA in healthy donors. Study results and limitations: In all likelihood, a cluster of highly shared sequence variants was a sequencing artifact. The authors enumerated 150 to 200 TCR beta chains as linked to cytomegalovirus.

Each donor's status was that of a healthy bone marrow donor. The PCR was carried out with 60 Vbeta primers and 13 Jbeta primers. Profiling relied on immunoSEQ multiplex PCR, and the TCRdb table lists in-frame clones only, not all of them. The data hold 150,000 to 200,000 clones, with about four fifths observed a single time. The chain joins TRBV5-6 to TRBJ1-1, with a tentative D call TRBD1 (6 bases). The specimen sequenced was PBMCs. The receptor was isolated from a man aged 18 to 35 in good health and CMV-seronegative. The CDR3 protein is CASSIRGTEAFF. For the CDR3, the DNA is TGTGCCAGCAGCATCAGGGGAACTGAAGCTTTCTTT.